This T cell receptor (beta chain) was documented in a study of cytomegalovirus exposure and HLA in healthy donors. Points from the study as a whole: An observed cluster of highly shared sequence variants was recorded as a likely sequencing artifact. Sequencing depth across donors, presence/absence analyses assumed, was roughly uniform. Looking again later, the authors saw that most CMV-associated TCR beta chains seemed HLA-restricted. Cytomegalovirus status was reportedly diagnosed by the classifier with high sensitivity and specificity.

60 Vbeta and 13 Jbeta primers were used in PCR. Clones were read by immunoSEQ multiplex PCR, and TCRdb kept only the in-frame ones, dropping some. Of about 130,000 clones in the sample, 70% to 80% were seen once. Regarding this clone: As yet, its antigen is unknown.

Trimming cost V 0 bases and J 5 bases, with 10 bases left between them. Germline loops: CDR1 ENHRY, CDR2 SYGVKD. This CDR3 has 15 amino acids. This TCR was sampled from a man aged 45-60 years in good health and CMV-seronegative. The sequencing sample was made of PBMCs. The chain recombines TRBV10-3 with TRBJ2-2, with D possibly being TRBD1 (6 bases). The CDR3 protein is CAISESRQGTGELFF. For the CDR3, the DNA is TGTGCCATCAGTGAGTCGAGGCAGGGGACCGGGGAGCTGTTTTTT.